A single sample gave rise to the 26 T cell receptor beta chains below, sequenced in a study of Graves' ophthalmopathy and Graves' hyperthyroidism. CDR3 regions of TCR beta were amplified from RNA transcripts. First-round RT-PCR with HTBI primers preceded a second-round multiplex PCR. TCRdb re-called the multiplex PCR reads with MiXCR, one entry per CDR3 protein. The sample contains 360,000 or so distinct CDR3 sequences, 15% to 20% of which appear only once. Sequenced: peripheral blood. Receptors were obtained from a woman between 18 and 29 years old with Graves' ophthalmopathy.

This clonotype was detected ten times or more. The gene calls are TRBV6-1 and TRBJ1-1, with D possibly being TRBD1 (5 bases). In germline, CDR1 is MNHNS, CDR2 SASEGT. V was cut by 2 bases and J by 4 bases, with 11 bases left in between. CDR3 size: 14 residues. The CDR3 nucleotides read TGTGCCAGCAGTGAATCAAGGACAAGCACTGAAGCTTTCTTT. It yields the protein CASSESRTSTEAFF.

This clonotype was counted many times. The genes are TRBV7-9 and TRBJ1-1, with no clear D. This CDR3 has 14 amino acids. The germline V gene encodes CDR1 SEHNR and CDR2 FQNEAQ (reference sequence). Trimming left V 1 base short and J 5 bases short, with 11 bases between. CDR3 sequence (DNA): TGTGCCAGCAGCTTAGAGAGTGTGGGTACTGAAGCTTTCTTT. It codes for CASSLESVGTEAFF.

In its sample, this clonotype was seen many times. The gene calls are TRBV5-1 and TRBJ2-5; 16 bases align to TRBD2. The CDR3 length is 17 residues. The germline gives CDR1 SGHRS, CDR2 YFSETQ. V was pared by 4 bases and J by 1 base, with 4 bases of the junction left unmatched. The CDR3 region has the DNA TGCGCCAGCAGCCTGGGACTAGCGGGAGGGCCCCAAGAGACCCAGTACTTC. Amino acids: CASSLGLAGGPQETQYF. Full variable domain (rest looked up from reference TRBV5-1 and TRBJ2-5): KAGVTQTPRYLIKTRGQQVTLSCSPISGHRSVSWYQQTPGQGLQFLFEYFSETQRNKGNFPGRFSGRQFSNSRSEMNVSTLELGDSALYLCASSLGLAGGPQETQYFGPGTRLLVL.

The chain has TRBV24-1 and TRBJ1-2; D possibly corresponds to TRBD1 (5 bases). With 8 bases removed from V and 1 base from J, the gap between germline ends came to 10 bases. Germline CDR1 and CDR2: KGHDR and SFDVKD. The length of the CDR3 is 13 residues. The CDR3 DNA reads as TGTGCCACCATAGGGACGCTTAACTATGGCTACACCTTC. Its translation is CATIGTLNYGYTF.

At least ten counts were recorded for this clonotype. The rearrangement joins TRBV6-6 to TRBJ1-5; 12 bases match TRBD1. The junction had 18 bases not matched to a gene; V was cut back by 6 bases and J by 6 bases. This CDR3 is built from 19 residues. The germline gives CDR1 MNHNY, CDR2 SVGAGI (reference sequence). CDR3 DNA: TGTGCCAGCAGGTTCTCCCGACCGGGACAGGGGGCGATAGGTCAGCCCCAGCATTTT. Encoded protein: CASRFSRPGQGAIGQPQHF.

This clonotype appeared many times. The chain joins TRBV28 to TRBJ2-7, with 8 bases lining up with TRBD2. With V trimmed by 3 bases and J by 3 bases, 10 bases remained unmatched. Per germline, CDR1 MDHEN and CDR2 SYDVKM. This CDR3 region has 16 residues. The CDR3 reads CASSLGLQAGDYEQYF. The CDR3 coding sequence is TGTGCCAGCAGTTTGGGACTCCAAGCGGGGGACTACGAGCAGTACTTC.

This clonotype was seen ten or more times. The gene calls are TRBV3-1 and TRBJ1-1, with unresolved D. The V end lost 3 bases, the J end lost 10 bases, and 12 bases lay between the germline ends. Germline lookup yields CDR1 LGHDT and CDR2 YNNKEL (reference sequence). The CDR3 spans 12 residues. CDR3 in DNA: TGTGCCAGCAGCCAGGGTAGTGGTGGAGCTTTCTTT. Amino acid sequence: CASSQGSGGAFF.

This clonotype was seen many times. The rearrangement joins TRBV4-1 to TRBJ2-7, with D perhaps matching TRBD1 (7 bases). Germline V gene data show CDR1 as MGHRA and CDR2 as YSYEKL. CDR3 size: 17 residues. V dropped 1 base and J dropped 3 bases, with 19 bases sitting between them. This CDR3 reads CASSQAPGQRVSYEQYF. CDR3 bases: TGCGCCAGCAGCCAAGCCCCGGGACAGCGGGTCAGCTACGAGCAGTACTTC.

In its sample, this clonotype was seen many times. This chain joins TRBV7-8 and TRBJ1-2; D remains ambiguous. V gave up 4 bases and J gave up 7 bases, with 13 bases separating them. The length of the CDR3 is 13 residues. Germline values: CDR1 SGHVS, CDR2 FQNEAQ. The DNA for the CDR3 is TGTGCCAGCAGCTCGGAGGGTTTGGTTGGCTACACCTTC. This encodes CASSSEGLVGYTF.

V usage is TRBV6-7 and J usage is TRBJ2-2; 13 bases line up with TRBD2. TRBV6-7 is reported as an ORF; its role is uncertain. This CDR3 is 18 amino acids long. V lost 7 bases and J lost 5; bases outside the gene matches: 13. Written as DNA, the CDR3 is TGTGCCAGCACCCCGACTAGCGGGGGGCGCCGTAGGACCGGGGAGCTGTTTTTT. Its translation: CASTPTSGGRRRTGELFF.

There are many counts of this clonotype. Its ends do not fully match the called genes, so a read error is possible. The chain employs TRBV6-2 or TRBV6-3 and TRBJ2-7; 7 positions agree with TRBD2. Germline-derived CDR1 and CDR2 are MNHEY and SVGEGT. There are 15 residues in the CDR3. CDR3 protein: CASRYSGGRTYEQYF. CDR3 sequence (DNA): TGTGCCAGCAGATACTCCGGGGGGAGGACCTACGAGCAGTACTTC.

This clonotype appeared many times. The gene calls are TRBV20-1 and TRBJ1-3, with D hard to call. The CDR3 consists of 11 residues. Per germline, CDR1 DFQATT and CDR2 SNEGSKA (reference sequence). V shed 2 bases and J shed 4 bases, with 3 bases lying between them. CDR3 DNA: TGCAGTGCTAGAACCGGAAACACCATATATTTT. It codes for CSARTGNTIYF.

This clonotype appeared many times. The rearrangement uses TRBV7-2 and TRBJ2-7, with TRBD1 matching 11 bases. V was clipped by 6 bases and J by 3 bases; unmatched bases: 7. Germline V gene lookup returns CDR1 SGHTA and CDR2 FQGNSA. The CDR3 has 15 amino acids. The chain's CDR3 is CASRFWGTGGYEQYF. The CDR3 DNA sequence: TGTGCCAGCAGATTTTGGGGGACAGGGGGCTACGAGCAGTACTTC.

The CDR3 DNA follows: TGTGCCAGCCGTTTTGCGCAAAGCACCTACGAGCAGTACTTC. As protein: CASRFAQSTYEQYF. The genes are TRBV6-5 and TRBJ2-7, with no clear D. The CDR3 is 14 amino acids. Trimming stripped 8 bases from V and 2 bases from J, with 16 bases between. Germline CDR1 is MNHEY and CDR2 is SVGAGI.

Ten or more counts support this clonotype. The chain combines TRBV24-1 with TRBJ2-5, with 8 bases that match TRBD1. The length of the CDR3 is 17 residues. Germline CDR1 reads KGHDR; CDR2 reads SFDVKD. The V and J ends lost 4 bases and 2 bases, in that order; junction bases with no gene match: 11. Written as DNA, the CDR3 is TGTGCCACCAGTGAGGACAGGGAGGTAGGAATTCAAGAGACCCAGTACTTC. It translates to CATSEDREVGIQETQYF.

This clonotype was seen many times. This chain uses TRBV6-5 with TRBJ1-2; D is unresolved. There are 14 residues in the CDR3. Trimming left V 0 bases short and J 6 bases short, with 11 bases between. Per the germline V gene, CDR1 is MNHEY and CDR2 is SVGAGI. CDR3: CASSYSGGLDGYTF. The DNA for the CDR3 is TGTGCCAGCAGTTACTCGGGAGGACTGGATGGCTACACCTTC.

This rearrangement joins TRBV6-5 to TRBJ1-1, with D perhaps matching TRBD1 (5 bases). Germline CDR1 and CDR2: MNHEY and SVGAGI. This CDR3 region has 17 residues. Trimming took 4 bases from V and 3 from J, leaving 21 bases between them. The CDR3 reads CASSSKDGTLSYTEAFF. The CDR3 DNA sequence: TGTGCCAGCAGTTCAAAAGACGGGACCTTGAGCTACACTGAAGCTTTCTTT.

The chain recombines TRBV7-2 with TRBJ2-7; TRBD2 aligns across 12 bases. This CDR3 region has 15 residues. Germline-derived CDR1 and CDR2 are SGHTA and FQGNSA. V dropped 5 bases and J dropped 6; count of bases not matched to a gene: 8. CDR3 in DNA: TGTGCCAGCAGCAAAACCGGGACTAGCGGGTTCGAGCAGTACTTC. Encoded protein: CASSKTGTSGFEQYF.

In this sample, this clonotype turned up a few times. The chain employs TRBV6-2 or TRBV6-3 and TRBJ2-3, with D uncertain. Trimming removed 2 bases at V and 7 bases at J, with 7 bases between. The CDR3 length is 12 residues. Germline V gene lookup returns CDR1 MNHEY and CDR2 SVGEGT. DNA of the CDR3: TGTGCCAGCAGTTACGTCCCGTATACGCAGTATTTT. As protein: CASSYVPYTQYF.

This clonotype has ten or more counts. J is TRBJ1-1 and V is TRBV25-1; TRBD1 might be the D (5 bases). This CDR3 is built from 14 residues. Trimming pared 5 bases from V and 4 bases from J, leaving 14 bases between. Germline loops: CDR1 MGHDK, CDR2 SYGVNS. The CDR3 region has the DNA TGTGCCAGCAGTCAAAAGGGACGTGGCACTGAAGCTTTCTTT. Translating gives CASSQKGRGTEAFF.

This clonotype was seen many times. CDR3 in DNA: TGTGCCAGCAGTTACTCGGCCGGGGGAGGCTACACCTTC. Its translation: CASSYSAGGGYTF. This rearrangement joins TRBV6-2 or TRBV6-3 to TRBJ1-2; the D gene is possibly TRBD1 (5 bases). The CDR3 sequence is 13 residues long. Germline CDR1 reads MNHEY; CDR2 reads SVGEGT. The germline V and J ends were trimmed by 0 bases and 8 bases, with 10 bases remaining between them.

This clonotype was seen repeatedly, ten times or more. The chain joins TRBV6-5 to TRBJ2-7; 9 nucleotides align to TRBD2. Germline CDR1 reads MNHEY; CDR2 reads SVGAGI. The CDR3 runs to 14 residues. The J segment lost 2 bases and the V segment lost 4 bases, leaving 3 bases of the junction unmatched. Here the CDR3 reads CASSSTSGPYEQYF. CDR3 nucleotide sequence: TGTGCCAGCAGTTCGACTAGCGGACCCTACGAGCAGTACTTC.

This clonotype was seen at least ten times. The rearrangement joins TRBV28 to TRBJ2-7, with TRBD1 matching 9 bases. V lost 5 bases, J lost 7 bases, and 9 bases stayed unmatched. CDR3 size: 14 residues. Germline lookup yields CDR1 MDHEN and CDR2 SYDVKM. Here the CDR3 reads CASSRRTGVTEQYF. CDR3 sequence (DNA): TGTGCCAGCAGTCGCCGGACAGGGGTGACGGAGCAGTACTTC.

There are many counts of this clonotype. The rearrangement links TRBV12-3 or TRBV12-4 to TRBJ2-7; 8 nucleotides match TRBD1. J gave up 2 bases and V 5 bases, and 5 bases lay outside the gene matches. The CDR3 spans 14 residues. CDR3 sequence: CASSDRGHTYEQYF. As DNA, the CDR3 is TGTGCCAGCAGTGACAGGGGCCACACCTACGAGCAGTACTTC.

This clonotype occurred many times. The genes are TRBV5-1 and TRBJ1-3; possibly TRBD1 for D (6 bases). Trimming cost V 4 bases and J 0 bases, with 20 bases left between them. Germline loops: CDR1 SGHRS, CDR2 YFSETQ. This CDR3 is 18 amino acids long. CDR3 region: CASSRGAPQAYSGNTIYF. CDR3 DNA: TGCGCCAGCAGCCGGGGGGCCCCACAGGCGTACTCTGGAAACACCATATATTTT.

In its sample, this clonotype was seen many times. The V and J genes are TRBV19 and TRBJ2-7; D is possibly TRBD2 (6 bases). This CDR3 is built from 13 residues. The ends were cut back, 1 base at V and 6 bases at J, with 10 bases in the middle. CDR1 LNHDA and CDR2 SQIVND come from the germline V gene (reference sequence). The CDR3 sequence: CASSIGGVGEQYF. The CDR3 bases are TGTGCCAGTAGTATAGGCGGGGTCGGCGAGCAGTACTTC. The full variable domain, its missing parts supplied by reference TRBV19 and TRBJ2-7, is DGGITQSPKYLFRKEGQNVTLSCEQNLNHDAMYWYRQDPGQGLRLIYYSQIVNDFQKGDIAEGYSVSREKKESFPLTVTSAQKNPTAFYLCASSIGGVGEQYFGPGTRLTVT.